Listed below are T cell receptor beta chains from one sample, sequenced in a study of T cells in Graves' hyperthyroidism and ophthalmopathy. Using its own MiXCR run on the multiplex PCR reads, TCRdb lists one record per CDR3 protein. The sample holds roughly 800,000 distinct CDR3 sequences, over 35% seen once. Sequencing was carried out using blood. The receptor source for this set is a man aged 18 to 29 with Graves' hyperthyroidism. The CDR3 runs from the conserved cysteine through the conserved F or W. The order of the fields is D gene, CDR3 length, clone size, J gene, V gene, CDR3 protein, CDR3 DNA. A D gene is named only where the DNA matches it firmly. Expanded clones get a size class; other rows say once, few or many, or leave the size out.

D gene: TRBD1; CDR3 length: 13; clone size: -; J gene: TRBJ1-1; V gene: TRBV7-8; CDR3 protein: CASSGGQGAKAFF; CDR3 DNA: TGTGCCAGCAGCGGGGGACAGGGGGCGAAAGCTTTCTTT
D gene: -; CDR3 length: 12; clone size: many; J gene: TRBJ1-5; V gene: TRBV6-5; CDR3 protein: CAGADYNQPQHF; CDR3 DNA: TGTGCCGGCGCGGACTACAATCAGCCCCAGCATTTT
D gene: -; CDR3 length: 13; clone size: -; J gene: TRBJ1-6; V gene: TRBV19; CDR3 protein: CASILGGNSPLHF; CDR3 DNA: TGTGCCAGCATCCTTGGGGGGAACTCACCCCTCCACTTT
D gene: -; CDR3 length: 15; clone size: few; J gene: TRBJ2-7; V gene: TRBV7-2; CDR3 protein: CASRPGLPLAYEQYF; CDR3 DNA: TGTGCCAGCAGACCGGGACTCCCCTTGGCGTACGAGCAGTACTTC
D gene: -; CDR3 length: 16; clone size: -; J gene: TRBJ2-2; V gene: TRBV20-1; CDR3 protein: CSAEGRADYSSGELFF; CDR3 DNA: TGCAGTGCGGAGGGACGGGCGGACTATTCAAGCGGGGAGCTGTTTTTT
D gene: -; CDR3 length: 15; clone size: few; J gene: TRBJ1-4; V gene: TRBV7-9; CDR3 protein: CASSSVMSTNEKLFF; CDR3 DNA: TGTGCCAGCAGCTCTGTCATGTCAACTAATGAAAAACTGTTTTTT
D gene: -; CDR3 length: 14; clone size: many; J gene: TRBJ1-4; V gene: TRBV15; CDR3 protein: CATSRNGRREKLFF; CDR3 DNA: TGTGCCACCAGCAGAAATGGGAGGCGTGAAAAACTGTTTTTT
D gene: TRBD1; CDR3 length: 16; clone size: many; J gene: TRBJ2-6; V gene: TRBV9; CDR3 protein: CASSVAGGPGANVLTF; CDR3 DNA: TGTGCCAGCAGCGTAGCAGGGGGCCCAGGGGCCAACGTCCTGACTTTC
D gene: TRBD2; CDR3 length: 16; clone size: -; J gene: TRBJ2-3; V gene: TRBV7-3; CDR3 protein: CASSAGLAGTTDTQYF; CDR3 DNA: TGTGCCAGCAGCGCGGGACTAGCGGGGACCACAGATACGCAGTATTTT
D gene: -; CDR3 length: 13; clone size: -; J gene: TRBJ1-2; V gene: TRBV6-5; CDR3 protein: CASRPPTGYGYTF; CDR3 DNA: TGTGCCAGCAGGCCCCCGACGGGCTATGGCTACACCTTC
D gene: -; CDR3 length: 14; clone size: many; J gene: TRBJ1-3; V gene: TRBV9; CDR3 protein: CASSVAGTGNTIYF; CDR3 DNA: TGTGCCAGCAGCGTAGCAGGTACTGGAAACACCATATATTTT
D gene: -; CDR3 length: 14; clone size: -; J gene: TRBJ2-7; V gene: TRBV4-1; CDR3 protein: CASSQDQTHYEQYF; CDR3 DNA: TGCGCCAGCAGCCAAGATCAGACTCACTACGAGCAGTACTTC
D gene: -; CDR3 length: 15; clone size: few; J gene: TRBJ1-1; V gene: TRBV6-5; CDR3 protein: CASSYVARVNTEAFF; CDR3 DNA: TGTGCCAGCAGTTACGTTGCCAGGGTGAACACTGAAGCTTTCTTT
D gene: -; CDR3 length: 13; clone size: many; J gene: TRBJ1-1; V gene: TRBV12-3/TRBV12-4; CDR3 protein: CASSLSSYTEAFF; CDR3 DNA: TGTGCCAGCAGTTTGAGCTCGTACACTGAAGCTTTCTTT
D gene: -; CDR3 length: 14; clone size: -; J gene: TRBJ1-5; V gene: TRBV12-3/TRBV12-4; CDR3 protein: CASSLGRLNQPQHF; CDR3 DNA: TGTGCCAGCAGCCTGGGACGGCTCAATCAGCCCCAGCATTTT
D gene: -; CDR3 length: 14; clone size: many; J gene: TRBJ1-6; V gene: TRBV10-3; CDR3 protein: CAISDRVQDSPLHF; CDR3 DNA: TGTGCCATCAGTGATCGAGTTCAAGATTCACCCCTCCACTTT
D gene: TRBD2; CDR3 length: 13; clone size: -; J gene: TRBJ2-5; V gene: TRBV10-3; CDR3 protein: CAVRTSDGETQYF; CDR3 DNA: TGTGCCGTTCGGACTAGCGACGGGGAGACCCAGTACTTC
D gene: -; CDR3 length: 15; clone size: few; J gene: TRBJ2-7; V gene: TRBV4-1; CDR3 protein: CASSQGAAGPYEQYF; CDR3 DNA: TGCGCCAGCAGCCAGGGAGCGGCGGGACCCTACGAGCAGTACTTC
D gene: -; CDR3 length: 13; clone size: -; J gene: TRBJ2-7; V gene: TRBV7-9; CDR3 protein: CASSLTGPEEQYF; CDR3 DNA: TGTGCCAGCAGCTTGACAGGCCCCGAGGAGCAGTACTTC
D gene: TRBD1; CDR3 length: 11; clone size: -; J gene: TRBJ2-7; V gene: TRBV28; CDR3 protein: CAHRGAYEQYF; CDR3 DNA: TGTGCCCACAGGGGGGCCTACGAGCAGTACTTC
D gene: -; CDR3 length: 13; clone size: many; J gene: TRBJ2-5; V gene: TRBV10-3; CDR3 protein: CAISEAIQETQYF; CDR3 DNA: TGTGCCATCAGTGAAGCGATCCAAGAGACCCAGTACTTC
D gene: TRBD1; CDR3 length: 14; clone size: -; J gene: TRBJ1-5; V gene: TRBV19; CDR3 protein: CASSKGATHQPQHF; CDR3 DNA: TGTGCCAGTAGTAAGGGGGCCACTCATCAGCCCCAGCATTTT
D gene: TRBD1; CDR3 length: 15; clone size: many; J gene: TRBJ1-6; V gene: TRBV25-1; CDR3 protein: CASSEYVQGTAPLHF; CDR3 DNA: TGTGCCAGCAGTGAATATGTACAGGGGACGGCACCCCTCCACTTT
D gene: TRBD1; CDR3 length: 16; clone size: -; J gene: TRBJ1-5; V gene: TRBV20-1; CDR3 protein: CSARGGQGLLNQPQHF; CDR3 DNA: TGCAGTGCTAGAGGCGGACAGGGGCTCCTGAATCAGCCCCAGCATTTT
D gene: TRBD1; CDR3 length: 11; clone size: many; J gene: TRBJ1-6; V gene: TRBV20-1; CDR3 protein: CSAGGQVSLHF; CDR3 DNA: TGCAGTGCTGGCGGACAGGTCTCCCTCCACTTT
D gene: -; CDR3 length: 12; clone size: -; J gene: TRBJ2-7; V gene: TRBV10-3; CDR3 protein: CATHRLGDEQYF; CDR3 DNA: TGTGCCACCCACCGACTAGGGGACGAGCAGTACTTC
D gene: -; CDR3 length: 15; clone size: once; J gene: TRBJ1-2; V gene: TRBV5-6; CDR3 protein: CASSPGTYAWYGYTF; CDR3 DNA: TGTGCCAGCAGCCCTGGGACCTACGCCTGGTATGGCTACACCTTC
D gene: -; CDR3 length: 12; clone size: -; J gene: TRBJ2-2; V gene: TRBV29-1; CDR3 protein: CSQDPSTGELFF; CDR3 DNA: TGCAGCCAAGATCCGTCCACCGGGGAGCTGTTTTTT
D gene: -; CDR3 length: 12; clone size: many; J gene: TRBJ1-1; V gene: TRBV29-1; CDR3 protein: CSVAASGAEAFF; CDR3 DNA: TGCAGCGTTGCGGCGTCTGGAGCTGAAGCTTTCTTT
D gene: -; CDR3 length: 15; clone size: -; J gene: TRBJ1-5; V gene: TRBV20-1; CDR3 protein: CSARRGGGGNQPQHF; CDR3 DNA: TGCAGTGCTAGACGTGGAGGGGGAGGCAATCAGCCCCAGCATTTT
D gene: -; CDR3 length: 16; clone size: once; J gene: TRBJ1-1; V gene: TRBV7-2; CDR3 protein: CASSLDRQGGETEAFF; CDR3 DNA: TGTGCCAGCAGCCTAGACCGCCAGGGAGGAGAGACTGAAGCTTTCTTT
D gene: TRBD1; CDR3 length: 15; clone size: few; J gene: TRBJ1-5; V gene: TRBV7-6; CDR3 protein: CASSQDPTGDQPQHF; CDR3 DNA: TGTGCCAGCAGCCAAGATCCGACAGGGGATCAGCCCCAGCATTTT
D gene: TRBD1; CDR3 length: 17; clone size: -; J gene: TRBJ2-5; V gene: TRBV2; CDR3 protein: CATLSWTGGLGGETQYF; CDR3 DNA: TGTGCCACCTTATCATGGACAGGGGGCTTAGGAGGAGAGACCCAGTACTTC
D gene: -; CDR3 length: 12; clone size: few; J gene: TRBJ1-1; V gene: TRBV12-3/TRBV12-4; CDR3 protein: CASRMDGAEAFF; CDR3 DNA: TGTGCCAGCAGGATGGACGGGGCTGAAGCTTTCTTT
D gene: -; CDR3 length: 14; clone size: many; J gene: TRBJ1-6; V gene: TRBV10-1; CDR3 protein: CASSENPEDSPLHF; CDR3 DNA: TGCGCCAGCAGTGAAAATCCCGAGGATTCACCCCTCCACTTT
D gene: TRBD1; CDR3 length: 15; clone size: few; J gene: TRBJ1-5; V gene: TRBV25-1; CDR3 protein: CASSPRTGNNQPQHF; CDR3 DNA: TGTGCCAGCAGTCCTCGGACAGGGAACAATCAGCCCCAGCATTTT
D gene: -; CDR3 length: 13; clone size: once; J gene: TRBJ1-1; V gene: TRBV29-1; CDR3 protein: CSLGVNLNTEAFF; CDR3 DNA: TGCAGCTTAGGCGTCAACCTGAACACTGAAGCTTTCTTT